The clone carrying this T cell receptor (beta chain) was detected only a few times. Antigen: not known. Unique molecular identifiers were used to barcode this TCRbeta library. TCRdb reprocessed the PCR reads via MiXCR and lists one record per CDR3 protein. The repertoire includes 530,000 or so distinct CDR3 sequences, about a quarter of them detected once, and 35% to 40% sits in the top ten. This specimen comes from a study of T-cell reconstitution after alpha-beta-depleted transplantation in children. The CDR3 spans 14 residues. Germline V gives CDR1 SNHLY, CDR2 FYNNEI. V was clipped by 4 bases and J by 4 bases, with 13 bases between them. Study-level points and caveats: Where some patients showed high TCRbeta diversity at day 60, it came from recipient T cells and thymic progenitors that had survived. T-cell counts and diversity at one year following transplant were attributed mainly to newly produced T cells. Expanded clones from the graft, numbering several hundred, reportedly supplied alpha-beta T cells about two months after transplant.

The material was PBMCs, obtained before TCRalphabeta/CD19-depleted stem cell transplant. This receptor was identified in a boy under two years old with Wiskott-Aldrich syndrome, due to receive a stem cell transplant. The V and J genes are TRBV2 and TRBJ1-1, with no clear D. CDR3 protein: CASSVWAKFTEAFF. As DNA, the CDR3 is TGTGCCAGCAGTGTGTGGGCTAAGTTCACTGAAGCTTTCTTT.